Listed here are 11 T cell receptor beta chains from one sample, sequenced in a study of blood T cell repertoires in COVID-19 (TCRdb year 2020). The method behind the library was the immunoSEQ multiplex PCR assay. TCRdb mirrors the immuneACCESS table, restricted to in-frame sequences. Some clones are absent from its copies; in checked studies, under half trace to an unresolved V gene, and the reason for the others is unknown. This sample holds roughly 200,000 clones; over 75% were observed only once. The ten biggest clones cover more than 5.5% of the sample. The sample comprised peripheral blood. The receptors were sampled from an elderly man with acute or convalescent COVID-19.

The chain uses TRBV7-9 and TRBJ2-2; a weak D match, TRBD1 (5 bases). From germline, CDR1 is SEHNR and CDR2 FQNEAQ (reference sequence). The CDR3 totals 15 residues. V was cut by 3 bases and J by 1 base, with 9 bases left in between. CDR3 sequence: CASSLGQGNTGELFF. DNA of the CDR3: TGTGCCAGCAGCTTGGGCCAGGGGAACACCGGGGAGCTGTTTTTT.

V and J are TRBV7-9 and TRBJ1-2, with TRBD1 as a possible D gene (6 bases). CDR3 size: 16 residues. V lost 5 bases to trimming and J lost 5 bases, with 21 bases between them. Germline CDR1 reads SEHNR; CDR2 reads FQNEAQ (reference sequence). The CDR3 nucleotides are TGTGCCAGCAGCCACAACCAGGGGACCCAGAGTTATGGCTACACCTTC. Translation: CASSHNQGTQSYGYTF.

The chain couples TRBV30 to TRBJ2-7; D may be TRBD1 (6 bases). Germline loops: CDR1 GTSNPN, CDR2 SVGIG (reference sequence). V lost 1 base, J lost 1 base, and 14 bases lay in between. CDR3 length: 15 amino acids. CDR3 nucleotide sequence: TGTGCCTGGAGTGGAGCAGGGGCACGGTCCTACGAGCAGTACTTC. Translating gives CAWSGAGARSYEQYF.

The chain uses TRBV19 and TRBJ1-1, with unresolved D. V was trimmed by 5 bases and J by 2 bases, leaving 9 bases between them. CDR1 LNHDA and CDR2 SQIVND come from the germline V gene (reference sequence). The CDR3 contains 13 residues. The CDR3 loop reads CASSLGINTEAFF. CDR3 sequence (DNA): TGTGCCAGTAGTCTCGGGATAAACACTGAAGCTTTCTTT.

The chain couples TRBV11-2 to TRBJ2-1; a possible D gene is TRBD1 (6 bases). V gave up 5 bases and J gave up 3 bases, with 11 bases separating them. There are 14 residues in the CDR3. Germline V CDR1 and CDR2: SGHAT, FQNNGV. This CDR3 is CASSPGQYYNEQFF. The CDR3 DNA follows: TGTGCCAGCAGCCCCGGACAGTACTACAATGAGCAGTTCTTC.

This rearrangement joins TRBV20-1 to TRBJ2-1; D uncertain. V lost 3 bases, J lost 0 bases, and 9 bases lay in between. The germline gives CDR1 DFQATT, CDR2 SNEGSKA (reference sequence). The CDR3 is made up of 14 amino acids. CDR3 region: CSASGRTSYNEQFF. The DNA of the CDR3 is TGCAGTGCTAGTGGCAGAACCTCCTACAATGAGCAGTTCTTC.

The chain has TRBV10-3 and TRBJ1-1, with 8 bases lining up with TRBD1. The CDR3 runs to 16 residues. The junction had 13 bases not matched to a gene; V was cut back by 6 bases and J by 4 bases. CDR1 ENHRY and CDR2 SYGVKD come from the germline V gene. CDR3 sequence reads: CAISIRTGKEGTEAFF. CDR3 bases: TGTGCCATCAGCATCCGGACAGGGAAGGAAGGCACTGAAGCTTTCTTT.

This clone was detected only once. The sample carries other DNA sequences with the same CDR3. The chain uses TRBV19 and TRBJ2-5; possible D gene TRBD2, 6 bases. The germline gives CDR1 LNHDA, CDR2 SQIVND (reference sequence). The CDR3 is made up of 13 amino acids. Trimming removed 6 bases at V and 2 bases at J, with 10 bases between. CDR3 sequence (DNA): TGTGCCAGTAGGCGGGGAAATCAAGAGACCCAGTACTTC. Translating it yields CASRRGNQETQYF.

The V call is TRBV30, the J call TRBJ1-5, with TRBD1 matching over 10 bases. The trim removed 3 bases at V and 6 bases at J, leaving 11 bases unmatched. The CDR3 is 16 residues long. Germline CDR1 reads GTSNPN; CDR2 reads SVGIG (reference sequence). The CDR3 sequence: CAWRDPGQGESQPQHF. DNA for the CDR3: TGTGCCTGGAGGGATCCCGGACAGGGGGAGTCTCAGCCCCAGCATTTT.

The J gene is TRBJ1-1, the V gene TRBV27, with 11 bases matching TRBD1. Trimming at V came to 5 bases and at J to 3 bases, leaving 8 bases not matched to a gene. The CDR3 extends over 16 amino acids. Germline CDR1 and CDR2: MNHEY and SMNVEV (reference sequence). Here the CDR3 DNA reads TGTGCCAGCAGTCGCCGGGACAGGGGGATCGACACTGAAGCTTTCTTT. Translating gives CASSRRDRGIDTEAFF.

The chain couples TRBV19 to TRBJ1-5, with 9 bases that match TRBD1. Germline CDR1 is LNHDA and CDR2 is SQIVND (reference sequence). Unmatched junction bases numbered 10, after V lost 10 bases and J lost 0 bases. CDR3 length: 16 amino acids. CDR3 loop: CATLDRGPLSNQPQHF. The CDR3 DNA follows: TGTGCCACGCTGGACAGGGGCCCCCTTAGCAATCAGCCCCAGCATTTT.